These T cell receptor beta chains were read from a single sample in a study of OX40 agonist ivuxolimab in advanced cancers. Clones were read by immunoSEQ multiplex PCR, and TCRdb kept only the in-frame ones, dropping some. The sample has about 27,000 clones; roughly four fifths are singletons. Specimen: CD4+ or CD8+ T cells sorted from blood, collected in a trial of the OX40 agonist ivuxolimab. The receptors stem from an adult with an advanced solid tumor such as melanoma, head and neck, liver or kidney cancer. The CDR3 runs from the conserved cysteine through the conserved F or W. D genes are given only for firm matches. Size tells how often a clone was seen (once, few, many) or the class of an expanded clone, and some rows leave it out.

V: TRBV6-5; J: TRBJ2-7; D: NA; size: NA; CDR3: CASRQGLPYEQYF; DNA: TGTGCCAGCAGGCAGGGTCTTCCCTACGAGCAGTACTTC
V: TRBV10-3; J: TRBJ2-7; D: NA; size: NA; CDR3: CAISESERRISYEQYF; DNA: TGTGCCATCAGTGAGAGTGAGCGGAGAATTTCCTACGAGCAGTACTTC
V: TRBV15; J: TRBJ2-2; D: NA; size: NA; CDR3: CATSRDLETGSTGELFF; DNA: TGTGCCACCAGCAGAGATTTAGAGACAGGATCTACCGGGGAGCTGTTTTTT
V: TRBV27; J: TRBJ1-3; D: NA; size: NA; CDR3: CASSLSTGPGNTIYF; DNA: TGTGCCAGCAGTTTGTCTACAGGGCCGGGAAACACCATATATTTT
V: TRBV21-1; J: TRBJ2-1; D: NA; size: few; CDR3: CASSLTGTRGYNEQFF; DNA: TGTGCCAGCAGCCTTACCGGGACTAGAGGCTACAATGAGCAGTTCTTC
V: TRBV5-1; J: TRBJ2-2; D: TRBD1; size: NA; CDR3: CASISDRADGDLFF; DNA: TGCGCCAGCATCTCCGACAGGGCGGACGGGGATCTGTTTTTT
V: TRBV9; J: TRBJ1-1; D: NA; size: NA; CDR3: CASSVGGGLNTEAFF; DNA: TGTGCCAGCAGCGTTGGGGGCGGCTTGAACACTGAAGCTTTCTTT
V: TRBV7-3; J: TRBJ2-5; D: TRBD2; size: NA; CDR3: CASSPPLAGIQETQYF; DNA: TGTGCCAGCAGCCCACCACTAGCGGGTATTCAAGAGACCCAGTACTTC
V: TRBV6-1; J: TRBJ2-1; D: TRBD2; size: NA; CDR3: CASSGLAGLNEQFF; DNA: TGTGCCAGCAGTGGACTAGCGGGACTCAATGAGCAGTTCTTC
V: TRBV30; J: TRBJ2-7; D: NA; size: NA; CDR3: CAWSVPGGYEQYF; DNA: TGTGCCTGGAGTGTACCCGGGGGCTACGAGCAGTACTTC
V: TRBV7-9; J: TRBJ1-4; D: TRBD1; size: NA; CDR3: CASSDDREATNEKLFF; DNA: TGTGCCAGCAGCGATGACAGGGAGGCAACTAATGAAAAACTGTTTTTT
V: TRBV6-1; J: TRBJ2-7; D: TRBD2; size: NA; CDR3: CASSDPLTSGPFYEQYF; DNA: TGTGCCAGCAGTGACCCTTTGACTAGCGGGCCGTTCTACGAGCAGTACTTC
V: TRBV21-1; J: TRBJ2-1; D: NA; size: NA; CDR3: CASSTYHTGDDEQFF; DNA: TGTGCCAGCAGCACCTACCACACAGGGGACGATGAGCAGTTCTTC
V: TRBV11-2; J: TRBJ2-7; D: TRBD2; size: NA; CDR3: CASSLGLAAYEQYF; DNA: TGTGCCAGCAGCTTGGGACTAGCGGCCTACGAGCAGTACTTC
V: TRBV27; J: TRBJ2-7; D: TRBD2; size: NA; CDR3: CASSLVAGPIYEQYF; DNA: TGTGCCAGCAGTTTAGTAGCGGGACCTATCTACGAGCAGTACTTC
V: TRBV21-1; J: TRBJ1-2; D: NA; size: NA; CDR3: CASLPPDAPFYGYTF; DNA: TGTGCCAGCCTCCCACCGGACGCCCCATTCTATGGCTACACCTTC
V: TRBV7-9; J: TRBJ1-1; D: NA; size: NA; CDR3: CASSPRENTEAFF; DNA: TGTGCCAGCAGCCCCAGGGAGAACACTGAAGCTTTCTTT
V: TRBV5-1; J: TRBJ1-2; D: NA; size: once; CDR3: CASSWDLLYGYTF; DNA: TGCGCCAGCAGCTGGGACCTTCTCTATGGCTACACCTTC
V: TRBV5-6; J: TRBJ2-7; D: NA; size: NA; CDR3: CASSFMAWDGSYEQYF; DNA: TGTGCCAGCAGCTTCATGGCCTGGGACGGCTCCTACGAGCAGTACTTC
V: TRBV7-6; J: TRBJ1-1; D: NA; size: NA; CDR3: CASGVNTEAFF; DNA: TGTGCCAGCGGCGTGAACACTGAAGCTTTCTTT
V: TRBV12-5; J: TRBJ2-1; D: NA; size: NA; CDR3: CASGLARFNSDEQFF; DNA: TGTGCTAGTGGTTTGGCCCGTTTCAATTCCGATGAGCAGTTCTTC
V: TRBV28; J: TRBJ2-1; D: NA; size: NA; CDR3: CASSLDLTSYNEQFF; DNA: TGTGCCAGCAGTTTAGACCTCACCTCCTACAATGAGCAGTTCTTC